Here is one T cell receptor beta chain with its context. This specimen belongs to a study of blood T cell repertoires in COVID-19. About the research overall: Samples came from the United States, Italy and Spain, spanning acute and convalescent COVID-19.

V lost 0 bases, J lost 6 bases, and 17 bases lay in between. Germline V gives CDR1 ENHRY, CDR2 SYGVKD. The CDR3 loop spans 16 amino acids. Symptom resolution, clearance, or two negative PCRs marked the recovered donors of Cohort 3. Assay used: immunoSEQ multiplex PCR; TCRdb lists only in-frame clones, some missing. The data hold nearly 400,000 clones, with under 90% observed a single time. The rearrangement joins TRBV10-3 to TRBJ1-2; D might be TRBD1 (5 bases). The source material was PBMCs or T cells enriched from blood (not recorded which). This TCR derives from a woman younger than 45 who had recovered from COVID-19. DNA for the CDR3: TGTGCCATCAGTGAGTCGGGGGGGGTGATTTCTAATGGCTACACCTTC. Its translation: CAISESGGVISNGYTF.